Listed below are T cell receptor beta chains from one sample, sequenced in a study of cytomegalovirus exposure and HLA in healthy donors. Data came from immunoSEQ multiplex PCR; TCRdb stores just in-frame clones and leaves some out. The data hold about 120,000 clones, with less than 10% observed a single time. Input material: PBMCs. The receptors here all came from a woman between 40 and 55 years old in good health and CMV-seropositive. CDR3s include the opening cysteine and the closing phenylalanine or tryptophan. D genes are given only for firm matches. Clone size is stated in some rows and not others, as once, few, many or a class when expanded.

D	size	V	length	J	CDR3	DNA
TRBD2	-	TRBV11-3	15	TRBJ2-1	CASSFGSGGPNEQFF	TGTGCCAGCAGCTTTGGGAGCGGGGGCCCCAATGAGCAGTTCTTC
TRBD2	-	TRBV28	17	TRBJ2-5	CASNPGQTSGGMETQYF	TGTGCCAGCAATCCCGGCCAGACTAGCGGGGGGATGGAGACCCAGTACTTC
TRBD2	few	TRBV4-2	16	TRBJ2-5	CASSQVQLAAQETQYF	TGTGCCAGCAGCCAAGTCCAGCTAGCGGCCCAAGAGACCCAGTACTTC
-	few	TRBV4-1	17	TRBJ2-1	CASSQERWGGSYNEQFF	TGCGCCAGCAGCCAAGAAAGGTGGGGAGGATCCTACAATGAGCAGTTCTTC
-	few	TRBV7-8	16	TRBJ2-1	CASSLGLRLHGGEQFF	TGTGCCAGCAGCTTAGGACTCCGACTCCACGGGGGTGAGCAGTTCTTC
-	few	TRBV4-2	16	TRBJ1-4	CASSRNGETLAEKLFF	TGTGCCAGCAGCCGAAACGGGGAGACACTTGCTGAAAAACTGTTTTTT
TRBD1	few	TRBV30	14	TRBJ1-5	CAWSGQANNQPQHF	TGTGCCTGGAGCGGACAGGCGAACAATCAGCCCCAGCATTTT
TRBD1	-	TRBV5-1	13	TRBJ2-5	CASSSGTGGSQYF	TGCGCCAGCAGCTCCGGGACAGGAGGGTCCCAGTACTTC
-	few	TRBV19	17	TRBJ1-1	CASSIARSEAGGTEAFF	TGTGCCAGTAGTATAGCCCGCTCGGAAGCGGGGGGGACTGAAGCTTTCTTT
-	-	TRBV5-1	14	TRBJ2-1	CASQAGAPYNEQFF	TGCGCCAGCCAGGCGGGGGCCCCCTACAATGAGCAGTTCTTC
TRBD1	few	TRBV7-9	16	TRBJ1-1	CASSLPTGQLNTEAFF	TGTGCCAGCAGCTTACCCACGGGACAGCTGAACACTGAAGCTTTCTTT
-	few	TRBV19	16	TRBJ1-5	CASTSPPQGGNQPQHF	TGTGCCAGTACCTCCCCCCCACAGGGTGGCAATCAGCCCCAGCATTTT
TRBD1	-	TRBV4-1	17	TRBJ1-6	CASSPGTGRTGNSPLHF	TGCGCCAGCAGCCCAGGGACAGGCCGTACGGGTAATTCACCCCTCCACTTT
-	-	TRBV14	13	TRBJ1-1	CASSQVPSSNAFF	TGTGCCAGCAGCCAAGTGCCCTCCTCTAATGCTTTCTTT
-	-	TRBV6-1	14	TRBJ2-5	CASSGAGRQETQYF	TGTGCCAGCAGTGGGGCGGGCCGACAAGAGACCCAGTACTTC
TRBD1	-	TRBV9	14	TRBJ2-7	CASSVGQGAGEQYF	TGTGCCAGCAGCGTAGGTCAGGGGGCGGGCGAGCAGTACTTC
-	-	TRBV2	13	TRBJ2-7	CASSVQQLYEQYF	TGTGCCAGCAGTGTTCAACAGCTGTACGAGCAGTACTTC
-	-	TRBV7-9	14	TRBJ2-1	CASSGVAGADEQFF	TGTGCCAGCAGCGGAGTGGCAGGGGCAGATGAGCAGTTCTTC
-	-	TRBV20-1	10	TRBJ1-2	CSARDRGYTF	TGCAGTGCTAGAGATCGGGGCTACACCTTC
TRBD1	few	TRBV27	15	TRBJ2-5	CASSLNRGIQETQYF	TGTGCCAGCAGTTTGAACAGGGGGATCCAAGAGACCCAGTACTTC
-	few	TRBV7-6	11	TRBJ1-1	CASSLDNQGFF	TGTGCCAGCAGCTTAGACAATCAGGGTTTCTTT
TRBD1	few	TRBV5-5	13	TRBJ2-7	CASSIRDSYEQYF	TGTGCCAGCAGCATTCGGGACAGTTACGAGCAGTACTTC
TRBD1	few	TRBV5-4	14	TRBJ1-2	CASSPRGRSDGYTF	TGTGCCAGCAGCCCCAGGGGGCGGTCGGATGGCTACACCTTC
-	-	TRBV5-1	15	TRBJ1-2	CASSRGQLSLPGYTF	TGCGCCAGCAGCCGAGGACAGTTAAGTCTTCCTGGCTACACCTTC
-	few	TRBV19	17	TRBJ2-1	CASSFNQAPSSYNEQFF	TGTGCCAGTAGTTTTAACCAGGCCCCAAGCTCCTACAATGAGCAGTTCTTC
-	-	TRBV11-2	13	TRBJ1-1	CASSLTANTEAFF	TGTGCCAGCAGCTTGACAGCAAACACTGAAGCTTTCTTT
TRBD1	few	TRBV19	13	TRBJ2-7	CASSTTGQLEQYF	TGTGCCAGTAGTACAACGGGACAGCTCGAGCAGTACTTC
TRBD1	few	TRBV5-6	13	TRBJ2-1	CASSLGQGNEQFF	TGTGCCAGCAGCTTGGGACAGGGGAATGAGCAGTTCTTC
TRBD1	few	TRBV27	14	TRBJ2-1	CASCRDRNYNEQFF	TGTGCCAGCTGCCGGGACAGAAACTACAATGAGCAGTTCTTC
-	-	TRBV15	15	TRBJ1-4	CATSREYSTNEKLFF	TGTGCCACCAGCAGAGAGTATTCAACTAATGAAAAACTGTTTTTT
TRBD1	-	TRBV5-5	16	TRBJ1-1	CASSLAWGQGNTEAFF	TGTGCCAGCAGCTTGGCGTGGGGACAGGGAAACACTGAAGCTTTCTTT
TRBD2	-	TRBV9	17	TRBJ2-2	CASSVADAPGGTGELFF	TGTGCCAGCAGCGTAGCGGATGCCCCGGGGGGAACCGGGGAGCTGTTTTTT
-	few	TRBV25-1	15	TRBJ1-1	CASSPFAGGYTEAFF	TGTGCCAGCAGTCCCTTCGCGGGGGGGTACACTGAAGCTTTCTTT
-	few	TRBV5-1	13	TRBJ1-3	CASSPGSGNTIYF	TGCGCCAGCAGCCCAGGCTCTGGAAACACCATATATTTT
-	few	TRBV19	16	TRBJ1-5	CASRPEAGGGNQPQHF	TGTGCCAGTAGGCCCGAAGCGGGTGGTGGCAATCAGCCCCAGCATTTT
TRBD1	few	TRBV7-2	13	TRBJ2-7	CASSRQGGNEQYF	TGTGCCAGCAGCCGACAGGGGGGTAACGAGCAGTACTTC
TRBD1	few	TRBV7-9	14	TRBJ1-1	CASSRTGPNTEAFF	TGTGCCAGCAGCCGGACAGGGCCGAACACTGAAGCTTTCTTT
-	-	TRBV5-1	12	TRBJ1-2	CASSLGRGGYTF	TGCGCCAGCAGTTTGGGCCGGGGTGGCTACACCTTC
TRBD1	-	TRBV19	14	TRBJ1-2	CASTPTRTGGAHTF	TGTGCCAGTACTCCAACTAGGACAGGGGGCGCTCACACCTTC
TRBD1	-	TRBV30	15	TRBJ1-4	CAWGQGATRNEKLFF	TGTGCCTGGGGACAGGGGGCGACTCGTAATGAAAAACTGTTTTTT
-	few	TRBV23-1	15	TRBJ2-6	CASSRGFPGANVLTF	TGCGCCAGCAGTCGAGGGTTCCCTGGGGCCAACGTCCTGACTTTC
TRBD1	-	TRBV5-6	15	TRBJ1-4	CASRDRQGTNEKLFF	TGTGCCAGCAGGGATAGACAGGGAACTAATGAAAAACTGTTTTTT
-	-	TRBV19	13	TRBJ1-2	CASSIVRGSGYTF	TGTGCCAGTAGTATCGTAAGGGGTTCAGGCTACACCTTC
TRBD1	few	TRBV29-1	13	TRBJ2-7	CSVGAGTAYEQYF	TGCAGCGTTGGGGCCGGGACAGCCTACGAGCAGTACTTC
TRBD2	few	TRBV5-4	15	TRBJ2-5	CASSLVRAGGETQYF	TGTGCCAGCAGCTTGGTCCGGGCGGGGGGAGAGACCCAGTACTTC
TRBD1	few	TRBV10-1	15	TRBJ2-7	CATLGDRGVVKEQYF	TGCGCCACCCTGGGGGACAGGGGTGTAGTGAAGGAGCAGTACTTC
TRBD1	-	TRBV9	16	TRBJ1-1	CASSVGGQGKNTEAFF	TGTGCCAGCAGCGTAGGGGGACAGGGCAAGAACACTGAAGCTTTCTTT
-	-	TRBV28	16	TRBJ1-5	CASRDRVGDRNQPQHF	TGTGCCAGCAGGGATAGGGTAGGGGATCGGAATCAGCCCCAGCATTTT
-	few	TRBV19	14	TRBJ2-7	CASSRGLVPYEQYF	TGTGCCAGTAGTCGAGGACTGGTCCCCTACGAGCAGTACTTC
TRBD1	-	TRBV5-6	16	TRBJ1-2	CASSRIRTGGNYGYTF	TGTGCCAGCAGCAGAATAAGGACAGGGGGAAACTATGGCTACACCTTC
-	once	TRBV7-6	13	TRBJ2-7	CASSQGLLYEQYF	TGTGCCAGCAGCCAGGGACTTCTGTACGAGCAGTACTTC
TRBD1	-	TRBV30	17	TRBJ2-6	CAWSGGTVSSGANVLTF	TGTGCCTGGAGTGGGGGGACAGTCTCCTCTGGGGCCAACGTCCTGACTTTC
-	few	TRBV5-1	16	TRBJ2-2	CASSLGPSLVSGELFF	TGCGCCAGCAGCTTGGGACCTAGCTTAGTTTCCGGGGAGCTGTTTTTT
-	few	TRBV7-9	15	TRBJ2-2	CASSLDNPNTGELFF	TGTGCCAGCAGCTTAGACAACCCGAACACCGGGGAGCTGTTTTTT